The TCR beta chain under discussion was sequenced for a study of T cell responses to AZD1222 COVID-19 vaccine. General study findings and limits: There were vaccine-associated CD4 TCRs across spike, dominant at 160-218 and 743-854. Breadth and depth of Spike-specific TCRs rose after two AZD1222 doses.

Data came from immunoSEQ multiplex PCR; TCRdb stores just in-frame clones and leaves some out. Among around 130,000 clones listed, around 84% were seen once. In the case of this clone: Its antigen remains unknown.

Trimming left V 4 bases short and J 7 bases short, with 25 bases between. The length of the CDR3 is 18 residues. CDR1 and CDR2 (germline): SEHNR, FQNEAQ (reference sequence). Source: peripheral blood, taken on day 0 of AZD1222 vaccination. The V gene is TRBV7-9, the J gene TRBJ1-4; D is unresolved. This clonotype was obtained from an adult in good health. CDR3 in DNA: TGTGCCAGCAGCTCAACCCAAGCGAAGGCAGGCTTCGGTGAAAAACTGTTTTTT. As protein: CASSSTQAKAGFGEKLFF.